A single sample is the source of the 27 T cell receptor beta chains below, sequenced in a study of identical twins. Using its own MiXCR run on the 5' RACE reads, TCRdb lists one record per CDR3 protein. This sample has hundreds of thousands of distinct CDR3 sequences, with about 12% found just once. These data are also associated with another study on yellow fever vaccine responses in identical twins.

The sequencing input was CD8+ T cells sorted from blood. These receptors all come from a woman under 30 in good health.

The chain has TRBV5-1 and TRBJ1-1, with unresolved D. The CDR3 is 15 residues long. The ends were cut back, 1 base at V and 0 bases at J, with 10 bases in the middle. Germline V lookup: CDR1 SGHRS, CDR2 YFSETQ. CDR3 coding DNA: TGCGCCAGCAGCTTGCATCCAGAGTTGAACACTGAAGCTTTCTTT. Translating gives CASSLHPELNTEAFF.

About this clonotype: A single base separates this from a much larger clone, so it may be a read error. CDR3 region: CASTQDRTRADTDTQYF. The CDR3 DNA reads TGTGCCAGCACCCAAGATCGAACCCGGGCAGACACAGATACGCAGTATTTT. The chain has TRBV16 and TRBJ2-3, with D hard to call. The CDR3 loop spans 17 amino acids. Germline V gene sequence: CDR1 KGHSY, CDR2 FQNENV.

This sequence joins TRBV29-1 and TRBJ2-1, with D unclear. V lost 4 bases and J 2 bases, leaving 9 bases between the germline ends. CDR1 SQVTM and CDR2 ANQGSEA come from the germline V gene. The CDR3 extends over 13 amino acids. CDR3 loop: CSVGKGTYNEQFF. The CDR3 DNA sequence: TGCAGCGTTGGCAAGGGTACCTACAATGAGCAGTTCTTC.

In this sample, this clonotype turned up a few times. V and J are TRBV7-9 and TRBJ2-2; D is unresolved. V dropped 6 bases and J dropped 7 bases, with 6 bases sitting between them. The germline CDR1 and CDR2 sequences are SEHNR and FQNEAQ (reference sequence). The CDR3 has 11 amino acids. Here the CDR3 reads CASSSDGELFF. The CDR3, as DNA: TGTGCCAGCAGTTCCGACGGGGAGCTGTTTTTT.

This clonotype appeared a few times. The chain combines TRBV7-6 with TRBJ2-7, with D uncertain. Per germline, CDR1 SGHVS and CDR2 FNYEAQ. The CDR3 spans 13 residues. V was pared by 2 bases and J by 7 bases, with 12 bases between. CDR3 in DNA: TGTGCCAGCAGCTTAAGTGAAGGGAAAGAGCAGTACGTC. Protein sequence: CASSLSEGKEQYV.

This clonotype was observed a handful of times. The J gene is TRBJ2-5, the V gene TRBV3-1, with a weak D call TRBD2 (5 bases). This CDR3 comprises 18 residues. Trimming removed 3 bases from V and 0 bases from J, with 20 bases in between. Germline V CDR1 and CDR2: LGHDT, YNNKEL (reference sequence). CDR3: CASSHDAGELGYQETQYF. CDR3 coding DNA: TGTGCCAGCAGCCATGATGCGGGCGAGTTGGGGTACCAAGAGACCCAGTACTTC.

The chain links TRBV7-6 to TRBJ2-2; 7 bases are shared with TRBD2. This CDR3 comprises 15 residues. From germline, CDR1 is SGHVS and CDR2 FNYEAQ. V was pared by 3 bases and J by 8 bases, with 9 bases of the junction left unmatched. The CDR3 here is CASSLGTTWPGELFF. CDR3 in DNA: TGTGCCAGCAGCTTGGGGACTACCTGGCCTGGGGAGCTGTTTTTT.

In its sample, this clonotype was seen many times. V and J are TRBV15 and TRBJ2-5, with D possibly called TRBD1 or TRBD2 (5 bases each). The CDR3 extends over 15 amino acids. Germline V lookup: CDR1 LNHNV, CDR2 YYDKDF (reference sequence). Trimming shortened V by 1 base and J by 1 base, and 10 bases separated the two germline ends. In DNA form, the CDR3 reads TGTGCCACCAGCAGAGGGACGGGGACCCAAGAGACCCAGTACTTC. It codes for CATSRGTGTQETQYF.

V and J are TRBV24-1 and TRBJ2-3; no clear D. Trimming took off 1 base at V and 6 bases at J, with 16 bases between the two ends. Germline-derived CDR1 and CDR2 are KGHDR and SFDVKD. The CDR3 extends over 16 amino acids. The CDR3 DNA follows: TGTGCCACCAGTGATTTTCGCCGGGCCAGTATCGATACGCAGTATTTT. Amino acids: CATSDFRRASIDTQYF.

There are a few counts of this clonotype. V gene TRBV7-6 combines with J gene TRBJ1-1; perhaps TRBD1 as D (5 bases). The CDR3 loop spans 15 amino acids. The germline CDR1 and CDR2 sequences are SGHVS and FNYEAQ. Trimming left V 3 bases short and J 4 bases short, with 15 bases between. CDR3 sequence: CASSLEGNGGTEAFF. The CDR3 nucleotides read TGTGCCAGCAGCTTGGAGGGGAACGGGGGCACTGAAGCTTTCTTT.

J is TRBJ2-5 and V is TRBV4-1; TRBD2 aligns across 7 bases. The J segment lost 2 bases and the V segment lost 1 base, leaving 16 bases of the junction unmatched. Germline-derived CDR1 and CDR2 are MGHRA and YSYEKL. The CDR3 is 19 residues long. This CDR3 is CASSQVPGAGPSKQETQYF. In DNA, the CDR3 is TGCGCCAGCAGCCAAGTTCCAGGAGCGGGACCCTCAAAACAAGAGACCCAGTACTTC.

This clonotype was recorded a few times. The gene calls are TRBV10-2 and TRBJ2-5; 10 nucleotides match TRBD2. Germline CDR1 WSHSY, CDR2 SAAADI. The CDR3 is 15 residues long. The ends lost 2 bases at V and 5 bases at J; junction bases unmatched: 5. CDR3 amino acids: CASSELAGVEETQYF. The CDR3 region has the DNA TGCGCCAGCAGTGAGCTAGCGGGAGTGGAGGAGACCCAGTACTTC.

A few counts support this clonotype. V gene TRBV15 combines with J gene TRBJ1-1; TRBD1 is a possible D gene (6 bases). This CDR3 is built from 16 residues. The germline V and J ends were trimmed by 3 bases and 8 bases, with 22 bases remaining between them. Germline lookup yields CDR1 LNHNV and CDR2 YYDKDF (reference sequence). DNA of the CDR3: TGTGCCACCAGCAGCCCCCCGGGGGGGCCGATATTGGAAGCTTTCTTT. Translating gives CATSSPPGGPILEAFF.

This clonotype was found a few times. V and J are TRBV28 and TRBJ2-1; D is unresolved. There are 17 residues in the CDR3. The V end was cut by 4 bases, the J end by 2 bases, with 18 bases between. In germline, CDR1 is MDHEN, CDR2 SYDVKM. The CDR3 is CASSWFPASLTYNEQFF. CDR3 DNA: TGTGCCAGCAGTTGGTTCCCAGCCTCACTTACCTACAATGAGCAGTTCTTC.

The chain joins TRBV27 to TRBJ1-4; 10 positions match TRBD1. The CDR3 runs to 20 residues. CDR1 is MNHEY, CDR2 SMNVEV, per germline (reference sequence). The V segment lost 9 bases and the J segment 0 bases; nucleotides outside the gene matches: 19. The CDR3 region has the DNA TGTGCCAGAATCCCCACTCCCGGGACAGGGGACCCGGCAACTAATGAAAAACTGTTTTTT. Translated, it gives CARIPTPGTGDPATNEKLFF.

This clonotype has just a few counts. The rearrangement links TRBV28 to TRBJ1-1; no clear D. V gave up 8 bases and J gave up 8 bases, with 12 bases separating them. CDR1 and CDR2 from the germline V gene are MDHEN and SYDVKM. The CDR3 covers 11 residues. CDR3 protein: CASSVSVEAFF. For the CDR3, the DNA is TGTGCCAGCTCTGTCTCAGTCGAAGCTTTCTTT.

This clonotype came up many times. The V call is TRBV9, the J call TRBJ2-7; tentative D call: TRBD2 (7 bases). This CDR3 is 15 amino acids long. V was clipped by 4 bases and J by 4 bases, with 18 bases between them. Germline lookup yields CDR1 SGDLS and CDR2 YYNGEE. In DNA, the CDR3 is TGTGCCAGCAGCCCCGGGGGCGGGAGCACGTACGAGCAGTACTTC. This encodes CASSPGGGSTYEQYF.

The chain combines TRBV12-3 or TRBV12-4 with TRBJ2-7; the D gene is possibly TRBD1 (6 bases). Trimming removed 1 base from V and 3 bases from J, with 10 bases in between. The CDR3 extends over 14 amino acids. The CDR3 loop reads CASSLGDTIYEQYV. The CDR3, as DNA: TGTGCCAGCAGTTTAGGGGACACCATCTACGAGCAGTACGTC.

This clonotype was counted once. The chain carries TRBV27 and TRBJ2-3; 7 bases agree with TRBD2. This CDR3 has 16 residues. V dropped 1 base and J dropped 0; count of bases not matched to a gene: 4. Germline assignment: CDR1 MNHEY and CDR2 SMNVEV (reference sequence). This chain's CDR3 is CASSLFPSGSTDTQYF. The CDR3 DNA sequence: TGTGCCAGCAGTTTATTTCCTAGCGGAAGCACAGATACGCAGTATTTT.

This clonotype showed up just a few times. The chain joins TRBV28 to TRBJ1-4; D gene uncertain. The germline V gene encodes CDR1 MDHEN and CDR2 SYDVKM. This CDR3 is built from 14 residues. V was shortened by 4 bases and J by 4 bases, with 10 bases between the two germline ends. CDR3 sequence (DNA): TGTGCCAGCAGTTCTCTCGGCAGTAATGAAAAACTGTTTTTT. This encodes CASSSLGSNEKLFF.

This clonotype was observed at least ten times. This chain joins TRBV7-8 and TRBJ1-1, with 7 bases identical to TRBD1. The V gene end was trimmed by 5 bases and the J gene end by 0 bases; junction bases not matched to a gene: 9. Germline CDR1 reads SGHVS; CDR2 reads FQNEAQ. The CDR3 spans 16 residues. CDR3 bases: TGTGCCAGCAGCCCGCCGCGGACAGGCCTGAACACTGAAGCTTTCTTT. It is translated as CASSPPRTGLNTEAFF.

V and J are TRBV29-1 and TRBJ1-2; 7 nucleotides align to TRBD1. V shed 0 bases and J 6 bases; nucleotides not matched to a gene: 7. Germline V gives CDR1 SQVTM, CDR2 ANQGSEA. The CDR3 consists of 14 residues. The CDR3 DNA is TGCAGCGTTGAAGATAGGCCAGGGGGGGATGGCTACACCTTC. As protein: CSVEDRPGGDGYTF.

The rearrangement joins TRBV29-1 to TRBJ2-7; no clear D gene. CDR1 is SQVTM and CDR2 is ANQGSEA in the germline V gene. V was cut by 6 bases and J by 4 bases, with 16 bases left in between. The CDR3 consists of 13 residues. CDR3 sequence: CSVSRTEPYEQYF. Here the CDR3 DNA reads TGCAGCGTCTCAAGGACCGAACCTTACGAGCAGTACTTC.

The chain's CDR3 is CASSAGGSYEQYF. CDR3 nucleotides: TGTGCCAGCAGCGCGGGCGGATCCTACGAGCAGTACTTC. J is TRBJ2-7 and V is TRBV9; the D is unclear. The V end lost 3 bases, the J end lost 1 base, and 8 bases lay between the germline ends. This CDR3 comprises 13 residues. CDR1 is SGDLS, CDR2 YYNGEE, per germline.

This clonotype was seen a handful of times. This chain links TRBV4-1 with TRBJ1-2; no clear D. There are 14 residues in the CDR3. V lost 1 base to trimming and J lost 5 bases, with 11 bases between them. The germline V gene has CDR1 MGHRA and CDR2 YSYEKL. The CDR3: CASSQGEGPYGYTF. The CDR3 nucleotides are TGCGCCAGCAGCCAAGGGGAAGGGCCATATGGCTACACCTTC.

This clonotype was detected only a few times. The chain is built from TRBV2 and TRBJ2-7; a possible D gene is TRBD2 (7 bases). Germline V CDR1 and CDR2: SNHLY, FYNNEI. V lost 6 bases and J lost 1, with 22 bases in between. The CDR3 sequence is 17 residues long. CDR3 DNA: TGTGCCAGCAGCCGATCTGGGGGAGGGGGAAGATCCTACGAGCAGTACTTC. It codes for CASSRSGGGGRSYEQYF.

This clonotype was seen at least ten times. The chain couples TRBV12-3 or TRBV12-4 to TRBJ2-1; D ambiguous. The CDR3 is made up of 15 amino acids. V lost 4 bases, J lost 5 bases, and 15 bases lay in between. The DNA for the CDR3 is TGTGCCAGCAGTTCCCATATAACTTGGGACAATGAGCAGTTCTTC. Its protein product is CASSSHITWDNEQFF.